One and the same sample provided the 31 T cell receptor beta chains below, sequenced in a study of cytomegalovirus exposure and HLA in healthy donors. This PCR relied on a set of 60 Vbeta primers and 13 Jbeta primers. TCRdb's table, derived via immunoSEQ multiplex PCR, lists solely in-frame clones and lacks some. Here the sample spans 150,000 to 180,000 clones, around 79% being singletons. Sequenced input: PBMCs. The receptors come from a man between 18 and 29 years old in good health and CMV-seronegative.

The gene calls are TRBV5-8 and TRBJ1-6, with a tentative D call TRBD1 (6 bases). The CDR3 loop spans 15 amino acids. Per germline, CDR1 SGHTS and CDR2 YDEGEE. V was pared by 3 bases and J by 7 bases, with 14 bases between. In nucleotides, the CDR3 is TGTGCCAGCAGCTACGACAGGTGGGGGAATTCACCCCTCCACTTT. It codes for CASSYDRWGNSPLHF. Supplemented by reference TRBV5-8 and TRBJ1-6, the full variable domain reads EAGVTQSPTHLIKTRGQQATLRCSPISGHTSVYWYQQALGLGLQFLLWYDEGEERNRGNFPPRFSGRQFPNYSSELNVNALELEDSALYLCASSYDRWGNSPLHFGNGTRLTVT.

The chain combines TRBV9 with TRBJ2-3; TRBD1 agrees at 10 bases. V lost 0 bases and J lost 3; bases outside the gene matches: 4. The CDR3 sequence is 16 residues long. Germline CDR1 and CDR2: SGDLS and YYNGEE. The chain's CDR3 is CASSVGQGARTDTQYF. As DNA, the CDR3 is TGTGCCAGCAGCGTAGGACAGGGGGCGCGGACAGATACGCAGTATTTT. The variable domain in full, completed from reference TRBV9 and TRBJ2-3, reads DSGVTQTPKHLITATGQRVTLRCSPRSGDLSVYWYQQSLDQGLQFLIQYYNGEERAKGNILERFSAQQFPDLHSELNLSSLELGDSALYFCASSVGQGARTDTQYFGPGTRLTVL.

The chain uses TRBV14 and TRBJ1-5; D is uncertain. Germline values: CDR1 SGHDN, CDR2 FVKESK. The length of the CDR3 is 13 residues. Trimming removed 2 bases from V and 6 bases from J, with 8 bases in between. Here the CDR3 reads CASSQWSGQPQHF. The CDR3 nucleotides are TGTGCCAGCAGCCAATGGTCCGGTCAGCCCCAGCATTTT.

The CDR3 coding sequence is TGTGCCAGCAGCCCCGAACCCCAGGGTTCCAATGAGCAGTTCTTC. This sequence encodes CASSPEPQGSNEQFF. The rearrangement joins TRBV9 to TRBJ2-1, with a possible D match to TRBD1 (5 bases). The CDR3 length is 15 residues. Trimming took off 4 bases at V and 6 bases at J, with 17 bases between the two ends. Germline V lookup: CDR1 SGDLS, CDR2 YYNGEE.

Only a few counts were recorded for this clone. The CDR3 here is CASSEAAAANSPLHF. DNA of the CDR3: TGTGCCAGCAGTGAAGCGGCGGCAGCTAATTCACCCCTCCACTTT. V is TRBV2 and J is TRBJ1-6; D call uncertain. The CDR3 runs to 15 residues. Trimming cost V 0 bases and J 6 bases, with 9 bases left between them. Germline V gives CDR1 SNHLY, CDR2 FYNNEI.

This clone came up once. The chain links TRBV28 to TRBJ1-4; D perhaps matches TRBD1 (6 bases). CDR1 and CDR2 from the germline V gene are MDHEN and SYDVKM. CDR3 size: 16 residues. Deletions cut 1 base from V and 3 bases from J, with 12 bases between. The CDR3 spells CASSLYLQGSNEKLFF. The CDR3, as DNA: TGTGCCAGCAGTTTATATTTACAGGGCTCTAATGAAAAACTGTTTTTT. Full variable domain (rest looked up from reference TRBV28 and TRBJ1-4): DVKVTQSSRYLVKRTGEKVFLECVQDMDHENMFWYRQDPGLGLRLIYFSYDVKMKEKGDIPEGYSVSREKKERFSLILESASTNQTSMYLCASSLYLQGSNEKLFFGSGTQLSVL.

This chain connects TRBV7-2 to TRBJ1-6, with 8 bases that match TRBD1. The CDR3 contains 16 residues. After removal of 1 base from V and 10 bases from J, the junction contained 9 bases not matched to a gene. Germline V gene sequence: CDR1 SGHTA, CDR2 FQGNSA. CDR3 sequence: CASSLEGQGAKSPLHF. The CDR3 DNA follows: TGTGCCAGCAGCTTAGAAGGCCAGGGGGCGAAATCACCCCTCCACTTT. Complete variable domain (other parts from reference TRBV7-2 and TRBJ1-6): GAGVSQSPSNKVTEKGKDVELRCDPISGHTALYWYRQSLGQGLEFLIYFQGNSAPDKSGLPSDRFSAERTGGSVSTLTIQRTQQEDSAVYLCASSLEGQGAKSPLHFGNGTRLTVT.

This sequence joins TRBV7-9 and TRBJ2-6, with 8 positions matching TRBD1. The CDR3 length is 16 residues. Unmatched junction bases numbered 0, after V lost 1 base and J lost 1 base. In germline, CDR1 is SEHNR, CDR2 FQNEAQ (reference sequence). This chain's CDR3 is CASSLGTGSGANVLTF. The CDR3 nucleotides read TGTGCCAGCAGCTTAGGGACAGGGTCTGGGGCCAACGTCCTGACTTTC.

In its sample, this clone was seen once. V gene TRBV5-4 combines with J gene TRBJ2-4; 8 nucleotides agree with TRBD2. Trimming cost V 4 bases and J 12 bases; bases outside gene matches: 15. The CDR3 runs to 15 residues. Germline V gives CDR1 SGHNT, CDR2 YYREEE (reference sequence). This CDR3 is CASSPDQRGMGSQYF. DNA for the CDR3: TGTGCCAGCAGCCCCGATCAGCGGGGGATGGGCAGTCAGTACTTC.

The rearrangement links TRBV7-5 to TRBJ1-3. TRBV7-5 is noted as a pseudogene. The CDR3 runs to 11 residues. This chain's CDR3 is CVLLRGHTIYF. The CDR3 nucleotides are TGTGTACTCCTTCGGGGTCACACCATATATTTT.

The genes are TRBV28 and TRBJ1-1; D remains ambiguous. CDR1 is MDHEN and CDR2 is SYDVKM in the germline V gene. Trimming left V 6 bases short and J 0 bases short, with 29 bases between. CDR3 length: 20 amino acids. CDR3 residues: CASSYSLANLLEVVNTEAFF. CDR3 sequence (DNA): TGTGCCAGCAGCTATTCTCTGGCCAACCTTCTCGAGGTAGTGAACACTGAAGCTTTCTTT.

A single count supports this clone. This chain links TRBV7-8 with TRBJ1-2; 7 bases are a match to TRBD1. The germline V gene has CDR1 SGHVS and CDR2 FQNEAQ. V was clipped by 3 bases and J by 4 bases; unmatched bases: 2. The CDR3 runs to 13 residues. In DNA, the CDR3 is TGTGCCAGCAGCTTGGGACAGAGCTATGGCTACACCTTC. Translating it yields CASSLGQSYGYTF. Looking up the rest from reference TRBV7-8 and TRBJ1-2 gives the full variable domain: GAGVSQSPRYKVAKRGQDVALRCDPISGHVSLFWYQQALGQGPEFLTYFQNEAQLDKSGLPSDRFFAERPEGSVSTLKIQRTQQEDSAVYLCASSLGQSYGYTFGSGTRLTVV.

The chain joins TRBV5-5 to TRBJ2-1; 7 bases line up with TRBD1. From germline, CDR1 is SGHKS and CDR2 YYEKEE (reference sequence). Trimming at V came to 4 bases and at J to 5 bases, leaving 12 bases not matched to a gene. The CDR3 spans 16 residues. CDR3 sequence reads: CASSGPTGRVDNEQFF. CDR3 bases: TGTGCCAGCAGCGGGCCGACAGGGAGAGTGGACAATGAGCAGTTCTTC.

For the CDR3, the DNA is TGTGCCAGCAGCCGCGGGGGTGATGGGATTAGAGACTACACCTTC. Its protein is CASSRGGDGIRDYTF. V usage is TRBV5-4 and J usage is TRBJ1-2; weak D call: TRBD1 (5 bases). This CDR3 is 15 amino acids long. Germline V gene lookup returns CDR1 SGHNT and CDR2 YYREEE (reference sequence). Trimming removed 4 bases from V and 10 bases from J, with 23 bases in between.

The chain has TRBV4-2 and TRBJ2-4; a possible D gene is TRBD1 (5 bases). V was pared by 0 bases and J by 3 bases, with 12 bases between. Germline V gene data show CDR1 as LGHNA and CDR2 as YNFKEQ. The CDR3 totals 16 residues. The CDR3, as DNA: TGTGCCAGCAGCCAAGACTCCAGGGCAGGCAAAAACATTCAGTACTTC. This codes for CASSQDSRAGKNIQYF.

Only a few counts were recorded for this clone. The genes are TRBV6-5 and TRBJ2-1, with a possible D match to TRBD1 (6 bases). V lost 0 bases, J lost 6 bases, and 15 bases lay in between. CDR3 length: 16 residues. CDR1 and CDR2 (germline): MNHEY, SVGAGI. CDR3 nucleotides: TGTGCCAGCAGTTACTCGTTTTCCAGGGGATCCAATGAGCAGTTCTTC. This codes for CASSYSFSRGSNEQFF.

This sequence joins TRBV7-6 and TRBJ2-5, with D unresolved. Near its end, the DNA agrees better with TRBJ2-7, so the J call may be wrong. Germline loops: CDR1 SGHVS, CDR2 FNYEAQ. CDR3 length equals 15 residues. The CDR3: CASSLGHGLTYEQYF. CDR3 DNA: TGTGCCAGCAGCTTAGGTCACGGTCTTACCTACGAGCAGTACTTC.

This clone was found once. The rearrangement uses TRBV15 and TRBJ1-1, with D tentatively TRBD1 (5 bases). V lost 6 bases and J lost 4, with 12 bases in between. This CDR3 has 13 amino acids. The germline CDR1 and CDR2 sequences are LNHNV and YYDKDF (reference sequence). CDR3 sequence (DNA): TGTGCCACCAGATATCCTCAGGGCACTGAAGCTTTCTTT. Its translation is CATRYPQGTEAFF.

In its sample, this clone was seen once. The V and J genes are TRBV21-1 and TRBJ2-1; TRBD2, the table's D call, lacks a check against the DNA. TRBV21-1 is flagged as a pseudogene. The CDR3 has 14 amino acids. The CDR3: CASSIVSNHNEQFF. Here the CDR3 DNA reads TGTGCCAGCAGCATTGTGAGCAACCACAATGAGCAGTTCTTC.

This clone was observed a single time. This chain uses TRBV9 with TRBJ2-7; tentatively, D is TRBD2 (6 bases). Germline-derived CDR1 and CDR2 are SGDLS and YYNGEE. Trimming left V 0 bases short and J 2 bases short, with 15 bases between. This CDR3 has 16 residues. CDR3 protein: CASSVASGVATYEQYF. As DNA, the CDR3 is TGTGCCAGCAGCGTAGCTTCGGGGGTAGCGACCTACGAGCAGTACTTC. Combining the CDR3 with reference TRBV9 and TRBJ2-7 gives the whole variable domain DSGVTQTPKHLITATGQRVTLRCSPRSGDLSVYWYQQSLDQGLQFLIQYYNGEERAKGNILERFSAQQFPDLHSELNLSSLELGDSALYFCASSVASGVATYEQYFGPGTRLTVT.

The V call is TRBV6-6, the J call TRBJ2-2; 9 positions match TRBD2. V shed 10 bases and J 3 bases; nucleotides not matched to a gene: 9. CDR1 MNHNY and CDR2 SVGAGI come from the germline V gene (reference sequence). The CDR3 has 15 residues. The DNA for the CDR3 is TGTGCCACGCGTCAGGCTAGCGGGGACACCGGGGAGCTGTTTTTT. The encoded protein is CATRQASGDTGELFF.

Details on this clone: This likely came from a read error, as a far larger clone is one base away. The rearrangement joins TRBV5-8 to TRBJ2-6; D possibly corresponds to TRBD1 (6 bases). The CDR3 runs 16 residues. The germline V gene encodes CDR1 SGHTS and CDR2 YDEGEE. The CDR3 reads CASSRDISSGANGLTF. DNA of the CDR3: TGTGCCAGCAGCCGGGACATAAGCTCTGGGGCCAACGGCCTGACTTTC. The entire variable domain, with the rest obtained from reference TRBV5-8 and TRBJ2-6, is as follows: EAGVTQSPTHLIKTRGQQATLRCSPISGHTSVYWYQQALGLGLQFLLWYDEGEERNRGNFPPRFSGRQFPNYSSELNVNALELEDSALYLCASSRDISSGANGLTFGAGSRLTVL.

This clone occurred once. The chain joins TRBV19 to TRBJ2-7, with D possibly being TRBD1 (6 bases). The CDR3 contains 14 residues. Trimming left V 7 bases short and J 3 bases short, with 16 bases between. Germline V gene data show CDR1 as LNHDA and CDR2 as SQIVND (reference sequence). The CDR3 DNA reads TGTGCCAGTACTTACAGGGTCGGGGTCTACGAGCAGTACTTC. It translates to CASTYRVGVYEQYF.

The V gene is TRBV19, the J gene TRBJ1-2, with D possibly being TRBD1 (5 bases). V was trimmed by 4 bases and J by 0 bases, leaving 9 bases between them. The germline V gene encodes CDR1 LNHDA and CDR2 SQIVND (reference sequence). The CDR3 extends over 14 amino acids. For the CDR3, the DNA is TGTGCCAGTAGTAGGGGACTTTCTAACTATGGCTACACCTTC. Protein sequence: CASSRGLSNYGYTF.

The chain employs TRBV19 and TRBJ2-2; 15 nucleotides match TRBD2. The V and J ends lost 6 bases and 4 bases, in that order; junction bases with no gene match: 9. The CDR3 length is 18 residues. CDR1 is LNHDA and CDR2 is SQIVND in the germline V gene (reference sequence). DNA of the CDR3: TGTGCCAGTAGCAAGGGACTAGCGGGGGGCGCCTCCACCGGGGAGCTGTTTTTT. Residues: CASSKGLAGGASTGELFF.

The rearrangement joins TRBV7-3 to TRBJ1-1; TRBD1 aligns across 7 bases. CDR1 and CDR2 (germline): SGHTA, FQGTGA. The length of the CDR3 is 14 residues. Unmatched junction bases numbered 1, after V lost 2 bases and J lost 1 base. CDR3: CASSLAGGNTEAFF. The CDR3 region has the DNA TGTGCCAGCAGCTTAGCAGGGGGGAACACTGAAGCTTTCTTT.

As concerns this clone: One end of the junction varies from germline; a read error may be responsible. The chain is built from TRBV11-2 and TRBJ1-3; D unresolved. This CDR3 spans 14 amino acids. Germline V gene data show CDR1 as SGHAT and CDR2 as FQNNGV. CDR3 in DNA: TGTGCCAGCAGTTTAGACCACTCTGGAAACACCATATATTTT. It translates to CASSLDHSGNTIYF.

V is TRBV9 and J is TRBJ2-3; D gene uncertain. Germline V gene sequence: CDR1 SGDLS, CDR2 YYNGEE. The length of the CDR3 is 16 residues. Trimming removed 4 bases at V and 3 bases at J, with 18 bases between. CDR3 in amino acids: CASSLPHGRQTDTQYF. The CDR3, as DNA: TGTGCCAGCAGCCTCCCCCATGGGCGCCAGACAGATACGCAGTATTTT.

The gene calls are TRBV2 and TRBJ2-2; D gene uncertain. CDR1 and CDR2 from the germline V gene are SNHLY and FYNNEI. This CDR3 contains 13 residues. Trimming removed 5 bases at V and 3 bases at J, with 7 bases between. The DNA of the CDR3 is TGTGCCAGCAGTCGAGGTTACACCGGGGAGCTGTTTTTT. As protein: CASSRGYTGELFF.

This clone was seen just once. The chain has TRBV2 and TRBJ2-7; 7 bases align to TRBD2. In germline, CDR1 is SNHLY, CDR2 FYNNEI. The V and J ends lost 2 bases and 2 bases, in that order; junction bases with no gene match: 9. The CDR3 spans 16 residues. The CDR3 nucleotides read TGTGCCAGCAGTGAACCGGGGGGAGGAGAGACCTACGAGCAGTACGTC. The encoded protein is CASSEPGGGETYEQYV.

The V and J genes are TRBV30 and TRBJ2-1; D is unresolved. With 3 bases removed from V and 4 bases from J, the gap between germline ends came to 13 bases. The CDR3 runs 14 residues. Germline values: CDR1 GTSNPN, CDR2 SVGIG (reference sequence). As DNA, the CDR3 is TGTGCCTGGAGATTAGACTCGCTGTACAATGAGCAGTTCTTC. Residues: CAWRLDSLYNEQFF.